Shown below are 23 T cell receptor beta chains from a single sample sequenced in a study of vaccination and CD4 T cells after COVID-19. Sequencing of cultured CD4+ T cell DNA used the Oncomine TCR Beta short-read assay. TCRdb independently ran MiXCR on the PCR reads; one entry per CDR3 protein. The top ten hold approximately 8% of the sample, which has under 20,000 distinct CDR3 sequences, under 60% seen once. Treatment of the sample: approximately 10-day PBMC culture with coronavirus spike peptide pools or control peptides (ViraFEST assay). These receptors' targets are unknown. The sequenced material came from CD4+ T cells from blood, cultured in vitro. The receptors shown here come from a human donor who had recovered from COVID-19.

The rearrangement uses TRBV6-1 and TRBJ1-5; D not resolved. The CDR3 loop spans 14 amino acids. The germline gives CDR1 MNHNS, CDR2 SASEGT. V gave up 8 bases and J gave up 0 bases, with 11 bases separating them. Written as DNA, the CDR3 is TGTGCCAGCGGGGTGCTATATAGCAATCAGCCCCAGCATTTT. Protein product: CASGVLYSNQPQHF.

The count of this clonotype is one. The CDR3 reads CAWRTVGGYTF. Here the CDR3 DNA reads TGTGCCTGGAGGACAGTCGGCGGCTACACCTTC. The chain couples TRBV30 to TRBJ1-2; a possible D gene is TRBD1 (5 bases). Germline assignment: CDR1 GTSNPN and CDR2 SVGIG (reference sequence). CDR3 length equals 11 residues. V was trimmed by 3 bases and J by 8 bases, leaving 10 bases between them.

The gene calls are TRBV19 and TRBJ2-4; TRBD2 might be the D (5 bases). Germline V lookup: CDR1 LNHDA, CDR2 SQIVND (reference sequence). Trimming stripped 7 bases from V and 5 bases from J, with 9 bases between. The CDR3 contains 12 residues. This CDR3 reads CASTGNQNIQYF. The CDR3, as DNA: TGTGCCAGTACCGGGAACCAAAACATTCAGTACTTC.

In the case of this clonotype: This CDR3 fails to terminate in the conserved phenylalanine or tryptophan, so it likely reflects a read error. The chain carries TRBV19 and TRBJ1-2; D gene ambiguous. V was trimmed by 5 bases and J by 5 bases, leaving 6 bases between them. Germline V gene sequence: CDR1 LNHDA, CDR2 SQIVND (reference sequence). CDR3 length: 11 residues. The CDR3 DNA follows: TGTGCCAGTAGTTTCAGTTATGGCTACACCCTC. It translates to CASSFSYGYTL.

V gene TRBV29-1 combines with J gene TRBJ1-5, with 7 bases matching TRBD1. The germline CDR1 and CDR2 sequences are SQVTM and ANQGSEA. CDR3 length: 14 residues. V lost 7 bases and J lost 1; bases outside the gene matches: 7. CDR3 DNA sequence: TGCAGCGCTGCACAGGGACAGAGCAATCAGCCCCAGCATTTT. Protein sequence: CSAAQGQSNQPQHF.

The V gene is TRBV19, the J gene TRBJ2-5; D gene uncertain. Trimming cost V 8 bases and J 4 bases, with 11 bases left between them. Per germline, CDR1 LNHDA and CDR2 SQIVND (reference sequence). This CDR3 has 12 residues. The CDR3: CASRQSGETQYF. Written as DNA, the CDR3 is TGTGCCAGTCGACAATCGGGAGAGACCCAGTACTTC.

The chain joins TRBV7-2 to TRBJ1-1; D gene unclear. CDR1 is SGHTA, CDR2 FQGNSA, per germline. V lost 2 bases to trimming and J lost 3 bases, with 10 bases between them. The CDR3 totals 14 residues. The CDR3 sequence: CASSLTDGDTEAFF. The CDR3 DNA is TGTGCCAGCAGCTTAACCGACGGGGACACTGAAGCTTTCTTT.

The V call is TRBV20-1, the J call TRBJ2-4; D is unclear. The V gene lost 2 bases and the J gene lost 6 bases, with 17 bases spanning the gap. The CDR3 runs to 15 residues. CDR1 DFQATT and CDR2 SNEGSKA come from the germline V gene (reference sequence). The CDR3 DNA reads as TGCAGTGCTAGAAATGCACTCATGGGATCAAACATTCAGTACTTC. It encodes CSARNALMGSNIQYF.

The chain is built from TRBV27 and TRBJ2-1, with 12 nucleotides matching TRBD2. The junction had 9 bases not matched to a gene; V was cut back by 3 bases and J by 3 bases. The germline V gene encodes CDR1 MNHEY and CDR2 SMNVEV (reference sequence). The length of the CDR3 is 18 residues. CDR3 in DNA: TGTGCCAGCAGTTTTACCTATACTAGCGGGAGGTTCTACAATGAGCAGTTCTTC. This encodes CASSFTYTSGRFYNEQFF.

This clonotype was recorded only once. Written as DNA, the CDR3 is TGTGCCAGCAGCTGGTCCGGGACAGCATCTTCACCCCTCCACTTT. This codes for CASSWSGTASSPLHF. V usage is TRBV7-3 and J usage is TRBJ1-6, with 7 positions matching TRBD1. After removal of 4 bases from V and 9 bases from J, the junction contained 9 bases not matched to a gene. The CDR3 covers 15 residues. CDR1 and CDR2 (germline): SGHTA, FQGTGA.

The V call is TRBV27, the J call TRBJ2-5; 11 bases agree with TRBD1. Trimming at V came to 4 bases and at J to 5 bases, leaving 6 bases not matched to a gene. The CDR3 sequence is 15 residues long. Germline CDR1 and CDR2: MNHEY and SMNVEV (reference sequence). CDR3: CASSSDRGPGETQYF. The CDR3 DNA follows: TGTGCCAGCAGTTCGGACAGGGGGCCGGGGGAGACCCAGTACTTC.

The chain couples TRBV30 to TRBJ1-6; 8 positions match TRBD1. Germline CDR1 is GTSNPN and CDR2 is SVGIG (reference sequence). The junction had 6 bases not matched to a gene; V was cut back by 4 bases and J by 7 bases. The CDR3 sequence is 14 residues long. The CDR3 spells CAWKGGQENSPLHF. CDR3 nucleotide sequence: TGTGCCTGGAAAGGGGGACAGGAGAATTCACCCCTCCACTTT.

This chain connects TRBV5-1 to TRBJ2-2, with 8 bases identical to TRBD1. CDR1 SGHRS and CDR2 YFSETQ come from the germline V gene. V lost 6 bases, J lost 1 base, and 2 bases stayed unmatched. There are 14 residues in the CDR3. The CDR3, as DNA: TGCGCCAGCACCGGGACAGGGAACACCGGGGAGCTGTTTTTT. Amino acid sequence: CASTGTGNTGELFF.

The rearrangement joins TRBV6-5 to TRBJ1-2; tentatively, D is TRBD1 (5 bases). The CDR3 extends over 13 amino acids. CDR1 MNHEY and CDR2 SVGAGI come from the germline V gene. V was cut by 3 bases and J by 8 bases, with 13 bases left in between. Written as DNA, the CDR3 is TGTGCCAGCAGTTATTTGCCAGGGCGGGGCTACACCTTC. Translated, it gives CASSYLPGRGYTF.

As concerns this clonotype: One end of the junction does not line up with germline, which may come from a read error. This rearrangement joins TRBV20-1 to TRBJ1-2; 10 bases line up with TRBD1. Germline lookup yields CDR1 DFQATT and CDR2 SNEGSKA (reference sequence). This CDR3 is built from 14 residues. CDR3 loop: CSARDRGSPYGYTF. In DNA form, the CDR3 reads TGTAGTGCCCGGGACAGGGGAAGCCCCTATGGCTACACCTTC.

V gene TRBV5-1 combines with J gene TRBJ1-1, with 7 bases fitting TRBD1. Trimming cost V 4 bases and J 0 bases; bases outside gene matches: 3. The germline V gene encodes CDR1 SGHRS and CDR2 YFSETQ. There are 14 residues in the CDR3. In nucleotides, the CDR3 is TGCGCCAGCAGCCCCGGGACAGTGAACACTGAAGCTTTCTTT. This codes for CASSPGTVNTEAFF.

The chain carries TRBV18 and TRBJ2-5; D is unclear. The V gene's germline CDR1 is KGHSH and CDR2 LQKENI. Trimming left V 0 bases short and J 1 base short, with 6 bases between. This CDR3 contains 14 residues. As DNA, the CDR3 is TGTGCCAGCTCACCACCGAGCCTCCAAGAGACCCAGTACTTC. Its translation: CASSPPSLQETQYF.

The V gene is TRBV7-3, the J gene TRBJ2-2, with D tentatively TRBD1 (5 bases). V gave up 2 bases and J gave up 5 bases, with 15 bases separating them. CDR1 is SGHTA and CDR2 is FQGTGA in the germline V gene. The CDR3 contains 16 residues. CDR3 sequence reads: CASSLQGPIGTGELFF. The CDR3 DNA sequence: TGTGCCAGCAGCTTACAGGGTCCGATAGGGACCGGGGAGCTGTTTTTT.

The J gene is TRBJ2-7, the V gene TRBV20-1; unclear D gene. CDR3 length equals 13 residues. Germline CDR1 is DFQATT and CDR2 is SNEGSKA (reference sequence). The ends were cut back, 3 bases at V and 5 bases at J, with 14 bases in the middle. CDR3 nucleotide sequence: TGCAGTGCTAGTTTAGCCTTTAGCCACGAGCAGTACTTC. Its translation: CSASLAFSHEQYF.

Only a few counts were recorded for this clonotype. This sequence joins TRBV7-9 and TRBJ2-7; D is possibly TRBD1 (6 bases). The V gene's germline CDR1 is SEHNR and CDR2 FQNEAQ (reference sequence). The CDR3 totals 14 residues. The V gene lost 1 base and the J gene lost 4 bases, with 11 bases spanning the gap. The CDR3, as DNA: TGTGCCAGCAGCTTAGGGACAGTGGGATACGAGCAGTACTTC. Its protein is CASSLGTVGYEQYF.

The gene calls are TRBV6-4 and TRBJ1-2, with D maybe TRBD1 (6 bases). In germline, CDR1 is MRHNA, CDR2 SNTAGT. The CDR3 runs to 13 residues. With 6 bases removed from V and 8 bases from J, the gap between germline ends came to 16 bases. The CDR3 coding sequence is TGTGCCAGCAGCAGCACACAGGGACAAGGCTACACCTTC. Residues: CASSSTQGQGYTF.

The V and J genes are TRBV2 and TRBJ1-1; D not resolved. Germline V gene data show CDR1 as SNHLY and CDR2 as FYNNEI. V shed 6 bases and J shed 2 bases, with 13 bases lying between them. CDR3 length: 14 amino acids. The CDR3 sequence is CASSPTESNTEAFF. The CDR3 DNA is TGTGCCAGCAGCCCAACAGAGTCCAACACTGAAGCTTTCTTT.

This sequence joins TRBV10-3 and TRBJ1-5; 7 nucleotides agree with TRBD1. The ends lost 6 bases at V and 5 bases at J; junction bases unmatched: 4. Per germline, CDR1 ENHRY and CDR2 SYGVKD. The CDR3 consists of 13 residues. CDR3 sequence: CAIRQGVDQPQHF. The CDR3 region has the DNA TGTGCCATCAGGCAGGGGGTCGATCAGCCCCAGCATTTT.